The following is a TCR beta chain sequence with its context. Trimming left V 1 base short and J 2 bases short, with 10 bases between. Germline CDR1 is LGHDT and CDR2 is YNNKEL (reference sequence). This CDR3 is 15 amino acids long. The data originate from a study of T cell responses to AZD1222 COVID-19 vaccine. Measured with immunoSEQ multiplex PCR; TCRdb has only the in-frame clones, and not every one. The sample holds tens of thousands of clones, 85% to 90% seen once. The sequencing used peripheral blood, collected 28 days after the second AZD1222 dose. The source is an adult who received the AZD1222 COVID-19 vaccine. This chain connects TRBV3-1 (or the pseudogene TRBV3-2) to TRBJ2-3; D remains unclear. CDR3 sequence reads: CASSQGAGYTDTQYF. The CDR3 region has the DNA TGTGCCAGCAGCCAAGGGGCAGGATACACAGATACGCAGTATTTT.